Listed here are 7 T cell receptor beta chains from one sample, sequenced in a study of tumor and adjacent non-tumor tissue in lung cancer. The library came from three nested PCR rounds adapted from ARM-PCR protocols. In TCRdb, the multiplex PCR reads were re-called with MiXCR into one record per CDR3 protein. This sample yields fewer than 85,000 distinct CDR3 sequences, of which over 75% are seen a single time; about 12% belongs to the top ten. The template was RNA from unsorted bulk tissue. Sequenced input: lung tumor tissue. Receptor source: a woman in her forties or fifties with non-small cell lung cancer.

In regard to this clonotype: This clone may be a read error of a much larger clone one base away. The chain joins TRBV30 to TRBJ1-5; D is possibly TRBD1 (6 bases). The CDR3 loop spans 13 amino acids. Germline V gene lookup returns CDR1 GTSNPN and CDR2 SVGIG (reference sequence). With 2 bases removed from V and 9 bases from J, the gap between germline ends came to 14 bases. CDR3 region: CAWSPQGDRPQHF. As DNA, the CDR3 is TGTGCCTGGAGTCCACAGGGAGATCGGCCCCAGCATTTT. The complete variable domain, with remaining parts taken from reference TRBV30 and TRBJ1-5, reads SQTIHQWPATLVQPVGSPLSLECTVEGTSNPNLYWYRQAAGRGLQLLFYSVGIGQISSEVPQNLSASRPQDRQFILSSKKLLLSDSGFYLCAWSPQGDRPQHFGDGTRLSIL.

Regarding this clonotype: A read error may explain this, as a much larger clone is one base away. The chain is built from TRBV5-1 and TRBJ2-5; no firm D call. The CDR3 totals 13 residues. The germline V gene has CDR1 SGHRS and CDR2 YFSETQ. V shed 4 bases and J shed 4 bases, with 11 bases lying between them. The CDR3 loop reads CASSPWTRETQYF. CDR3 nucleotide sequence: TGCGCCAGCAGCCCGTGGACCAGAGAGACCCAGTACTTC.

Remarks on this clonotype: This CDR3 is missing its conserved last phenylalanine or tryptophan, likely due to a read error. The DNA is omitted, as the CDR3 cannot be located on it reliably, and the CDR3 follows TCRdb's listing. The chain has TRBV29-1 and TRBJ2-1; the table's D gene call, TRBD2, was not cross checked with the DNA. The CDR3 spans 13 amino acids, including both terminal residues. Looked up from germline, CDR1 is SQVTM and CDR2 is ANQGSEA. CDR3 residues: CSAKKREGGEQLC.

The CDR3 sequence is CASKTIAFF. CDR3 nucleotides: TGTGCCAGTAAAACTATCGCGTTCTTC. This sequence joins TRBV6-8 and TRBJ2-1; D gene unclear. The ends were cut back, 9 bases at V and 15 bases at J, with 12 bases in the middle. CDR3 size: 9 residues. Germline-derived CDR1 and CDR2 are MNHGY and SAAAGT.

This chain uses TRBV7-2 with TRBJ2-5; D uncertain. The V gene's germline CDR1 is SGHTA and CDR2 FQGNSA. Trimming left V 2 bases short and J 5 bases short, with 6 bases between. The CDR3 sequence is 12 residues long. CDR3 in amino acids: CASSLLVETQYF. CDR3 DNA: TGTGCCAGCAGCTTACTCGTGGAGACCCAGTACTTC.

This clonotype was counted between two and nine times. This sequence may be a read error, since a much larger clone differs from it by one base. This chain links TRBV6-1 with TRBJ1-5; D is unclear. The CDR3 covers 13 residues. V was cut by 11 bases and J by 6 bases, with 17 bases left in between. Germline values: CDR1 MNHNS, CDR2 SASEGT. The CDR3 sequence: CAGTSDAFQPQHF. CDR3 bases: TGTGCCGGCACTTCAGATGCCTTTCAGCCCCAGCATTTT.

Comment on this clonotype: Being one base from a much bigger clone, this may be a read error. This sequence joins TRBV7-9 and TRBJ1-5, with unresolved D. V lost 4 bases, J lost 1 base, and 14 bases lay in between. This CDR3 is built from 16 residues. Germline values: CDR1 SEHNR, CDR2 FQNEAQ (reference sequence). CDR3 protein: CASSSDRKESNQPQHF. DNA for the CDR3: TGTGCCAGCAGCTCCGACCGGAAAGAGAGCAATCAGCCCCAGCATTTT.